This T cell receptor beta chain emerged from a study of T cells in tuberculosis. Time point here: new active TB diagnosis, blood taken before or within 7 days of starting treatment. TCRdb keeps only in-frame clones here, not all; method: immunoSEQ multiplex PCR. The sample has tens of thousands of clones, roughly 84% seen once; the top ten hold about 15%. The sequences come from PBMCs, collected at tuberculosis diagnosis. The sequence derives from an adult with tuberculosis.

The CDR3 loop is CASSSPARRGAYEQYF. The CDR3 bases are TGTGCCAGCAGCTCCCCGGCGAGGCGGGGGGCCTACGAGCAGTACTTC. The genes are TRBV5-4 and TRBJ2-7; TRBD2 matches at 8 bases. The length of the CDR3 is 16 residues. V shed 3 bases and J 2 bases; nucleotides not matched to a gene: 10. From germline, CDR1 is SGHNT and CDR2 YYREEE (reference sequence). Full variable domain (remainder filled in from reference TRBV5-4 and TRBJ2-7): ETGVTQSPTHLIKTRGQQVTLRCSSQSGHNTVSWYQQALGQGPQFIFQYYREEENGRGNFPPRFSGLQFPNYSSELNVNALELDDSALYLCASSSPARRGAYEQYFGPGTRLTVT.